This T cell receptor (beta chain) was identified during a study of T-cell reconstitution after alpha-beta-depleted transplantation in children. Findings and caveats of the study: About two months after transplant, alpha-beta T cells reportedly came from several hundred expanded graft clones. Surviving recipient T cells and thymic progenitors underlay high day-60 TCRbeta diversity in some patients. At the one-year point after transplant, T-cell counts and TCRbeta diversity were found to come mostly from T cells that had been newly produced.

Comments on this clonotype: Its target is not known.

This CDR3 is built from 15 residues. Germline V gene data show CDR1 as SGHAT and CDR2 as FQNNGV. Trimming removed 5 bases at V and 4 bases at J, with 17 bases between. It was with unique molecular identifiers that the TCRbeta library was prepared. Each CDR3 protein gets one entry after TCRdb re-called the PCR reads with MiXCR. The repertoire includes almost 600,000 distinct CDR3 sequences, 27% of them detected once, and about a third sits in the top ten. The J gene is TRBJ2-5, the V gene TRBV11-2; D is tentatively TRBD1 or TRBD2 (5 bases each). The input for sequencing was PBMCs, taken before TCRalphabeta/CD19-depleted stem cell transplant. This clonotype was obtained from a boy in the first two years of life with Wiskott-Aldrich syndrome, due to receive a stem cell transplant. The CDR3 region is CASSPPRAEAETQYF. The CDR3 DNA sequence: TGTGCCAGCAGCCCCCCCAGGGCGGAGGCAGAGACCCAGTACTTC.